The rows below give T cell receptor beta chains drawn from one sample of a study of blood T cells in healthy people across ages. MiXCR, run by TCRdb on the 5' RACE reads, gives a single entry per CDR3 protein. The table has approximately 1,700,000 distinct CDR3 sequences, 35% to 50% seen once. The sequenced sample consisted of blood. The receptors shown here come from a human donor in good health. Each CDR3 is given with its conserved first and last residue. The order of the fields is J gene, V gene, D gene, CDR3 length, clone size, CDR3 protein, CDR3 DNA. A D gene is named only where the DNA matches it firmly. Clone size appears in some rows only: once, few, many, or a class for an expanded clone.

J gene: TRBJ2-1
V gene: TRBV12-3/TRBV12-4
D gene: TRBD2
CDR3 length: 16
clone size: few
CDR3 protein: CASSELAGGSYNEQFF
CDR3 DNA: TGTGCCAGCAGCGAACTAGCGGGGGGCTCCTACAATGAGCAGTTCTTC

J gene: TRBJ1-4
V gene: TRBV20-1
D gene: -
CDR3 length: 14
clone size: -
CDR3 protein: CSAGDWGGQEKLFF
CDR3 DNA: TGCAGTGCTGGAGATTGGGGGGGGCAGGAAAAACTGTTTTTT

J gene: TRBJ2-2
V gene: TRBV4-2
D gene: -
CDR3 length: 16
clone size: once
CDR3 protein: CASSQDLAETTGELFF
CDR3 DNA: TGTGCCAGCAGCCAAGATTTGGCTGAAACCACCGGGGAGCTGTTTTTT

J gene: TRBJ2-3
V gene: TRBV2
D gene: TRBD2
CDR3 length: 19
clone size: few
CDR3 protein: CASRTPTSGGAFRTDTQYF
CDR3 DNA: TGTGCCAGCAGGACCCCGACTAGCGGGGGGGCCTTTAGGACAGATACGCAGTATTTT

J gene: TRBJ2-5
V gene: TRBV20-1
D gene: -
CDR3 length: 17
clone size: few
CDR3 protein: CSARDRAPASLQETQYF
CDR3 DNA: TGCAGTGCTAGAGATCGGGCGCCAGCATCCCTTCAAGAGACCCAGTACTTC

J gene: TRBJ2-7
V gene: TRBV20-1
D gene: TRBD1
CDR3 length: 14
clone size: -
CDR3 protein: CSATNRGRTYEQYF
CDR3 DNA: TGCAGTGCAACGAACAGGGGGCGTACCTACGAGCAGTACTTC

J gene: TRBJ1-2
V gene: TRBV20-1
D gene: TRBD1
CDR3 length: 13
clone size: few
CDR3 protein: CSASGTGSYGYTF
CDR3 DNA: TGCAGTGCTAGTGGGACAGGTTCTTATGGCTACACCTTC

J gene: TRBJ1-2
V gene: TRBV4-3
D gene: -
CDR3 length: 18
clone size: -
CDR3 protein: CASSQGRTRTVGVYGYTF
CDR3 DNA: TGCGCCAGCAGCCAAGGGCGTACCCGGACAGTGGGGGTATATGGCTACACCTTC

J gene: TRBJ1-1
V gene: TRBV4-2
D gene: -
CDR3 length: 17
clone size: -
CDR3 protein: CASSQSTGAVGDTEAFF
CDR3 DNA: TGTGCCAGCAGCCAATCGACGGGGGCAGTTGGGGACACTGAAGCTTTCTTT

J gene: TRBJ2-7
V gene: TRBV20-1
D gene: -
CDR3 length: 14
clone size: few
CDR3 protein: CSPTAPKSSYEQYF
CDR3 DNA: TGCAGTCCGACAGCTCCTAAATCCTCCTACGAGCAGTACTTC

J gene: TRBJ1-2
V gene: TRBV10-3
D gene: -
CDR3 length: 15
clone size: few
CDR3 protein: CAISDNQGLNYGYTF
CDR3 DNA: TGTGCCATCAGTGACAACCAAGGCTTAAACTATGGCTACACCTTC

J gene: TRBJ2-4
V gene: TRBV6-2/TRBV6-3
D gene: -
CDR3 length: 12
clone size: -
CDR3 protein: CASSSGHHKQYF
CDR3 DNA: TGTGCCAGCAGCTCAGGACACCACAAGCAGTACTTC

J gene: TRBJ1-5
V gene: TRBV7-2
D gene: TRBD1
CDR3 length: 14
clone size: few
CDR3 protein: CASSFRQGTQPQHF
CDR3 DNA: TGTGCCAGCAGCTTTAGACAGGGGACTCAGCCCCAGCATTTT

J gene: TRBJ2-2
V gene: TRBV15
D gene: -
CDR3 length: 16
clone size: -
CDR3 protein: CATSRGVGINTGELFF
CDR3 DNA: TGTGCCACCAGCAGAGGGGTCGGAATAAACACCGGGGAGCTGTTTTTT

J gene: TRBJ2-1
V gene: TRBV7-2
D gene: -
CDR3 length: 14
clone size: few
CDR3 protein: CASTYYTQNNEQFF
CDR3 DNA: TGTGCCAGCACCTATTATACACAGAACAATGAGCAGTTCTTC

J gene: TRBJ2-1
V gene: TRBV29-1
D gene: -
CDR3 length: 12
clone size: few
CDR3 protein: CSVLGQSGEQFF
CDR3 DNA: TGCAGCGTACTCGGACAGTCCGGAGAGCAGTTCTTC

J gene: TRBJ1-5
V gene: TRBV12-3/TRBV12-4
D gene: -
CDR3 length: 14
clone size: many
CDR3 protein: CASSFEGSNQPQHF
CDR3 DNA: TGTGCCAGCAGTTTTGAAGGGAGCAATCAGCCCCAGCATTTT

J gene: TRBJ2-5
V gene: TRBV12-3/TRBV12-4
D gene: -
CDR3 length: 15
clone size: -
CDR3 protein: CASSLFGGDQETQYF
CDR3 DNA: TGTGCCAGCAGTTTATTTGGGGGAGACCAAGAGACCCAGTACTTC

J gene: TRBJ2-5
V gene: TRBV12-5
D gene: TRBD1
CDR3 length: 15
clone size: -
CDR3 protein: CASGAPGQGRETQYF
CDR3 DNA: TGTGCTAGTGGGGCCCCGGGACAGGGGAGAGAGACCCAGTACTTC

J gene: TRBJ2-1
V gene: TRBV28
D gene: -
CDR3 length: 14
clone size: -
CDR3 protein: CASNYPEISHEQFF
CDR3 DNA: TGTGCCAGCAACTACCCGGAAATATCCCATGAGCAGTTCTTC

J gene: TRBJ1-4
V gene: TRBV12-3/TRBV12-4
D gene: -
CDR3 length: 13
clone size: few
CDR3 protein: CASSPQQGAKLFF
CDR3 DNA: TGTGCCAGCAGCCCGCAACAGGGCGCAAAACTGTTTTTT

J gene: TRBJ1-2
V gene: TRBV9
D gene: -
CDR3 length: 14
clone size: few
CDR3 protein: CASSVTGQNYGYTF
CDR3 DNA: TGTGCCAGCAGCGTAACCGGCCAAAACTATGGCTACACCTTC

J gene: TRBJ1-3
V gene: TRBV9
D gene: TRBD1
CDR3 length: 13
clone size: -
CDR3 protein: CASSETGIHPIYF
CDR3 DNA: TGTGCCAGCAGCGAGACAGGGATCCACCCCATATATTTT

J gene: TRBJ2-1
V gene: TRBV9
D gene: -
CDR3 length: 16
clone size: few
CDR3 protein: CASSVVLAGSYNEQFF
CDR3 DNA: TGTGCCAGCAGCGTAGTCCTAGCTGGCTCCTACAATGAGCAGTTCTTC

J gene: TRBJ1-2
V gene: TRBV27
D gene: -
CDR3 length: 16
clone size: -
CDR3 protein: CASSFAIGAFNYGYTF
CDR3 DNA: TGTGCCAGCAGTTTTGCCATCGGGGCCTTTAACTATGGCTACACCTTC

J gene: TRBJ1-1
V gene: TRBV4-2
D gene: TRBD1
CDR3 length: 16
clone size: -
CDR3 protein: CASSQVPGQGSTEAFF
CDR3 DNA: TGTGCCAGCAGCCAAGTACCGGGACAGGGGAGCACTGAAGCTTTCTTT

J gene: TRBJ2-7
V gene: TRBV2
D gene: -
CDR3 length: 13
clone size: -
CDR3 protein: CASSGGHTYEQYF
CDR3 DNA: TGTGCCAGCAGTGGTGGCCACACCTACGAGCAGTACTTC

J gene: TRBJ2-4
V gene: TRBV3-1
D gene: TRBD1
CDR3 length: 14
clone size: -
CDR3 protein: CASSQKDRGGEQYF
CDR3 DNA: TGTGCCAGCAGCCAAAAGGACAGGGGTGGTGAGCAGTACTTC

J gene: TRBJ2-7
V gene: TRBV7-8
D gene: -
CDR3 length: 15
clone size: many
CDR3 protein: CASSLVGGISYEQYF
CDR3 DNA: TGTGCCAGCAGCTTAGTAGGCGGCATCTCCTACGAGCAGTACTTC

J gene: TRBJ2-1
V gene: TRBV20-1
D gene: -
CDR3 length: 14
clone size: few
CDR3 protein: CSAVSRSSYNEQFF
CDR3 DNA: TGCAGTGCTGTTAGCAGGAGCTCCTACAATGAGCAGTTCTTC

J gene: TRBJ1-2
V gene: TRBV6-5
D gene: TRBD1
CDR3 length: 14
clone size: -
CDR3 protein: CASSYSGTGEGYTF
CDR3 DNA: TGTGCCAGCAGTTACTCCGGGACAGGGGAAGGCTACACCTTC

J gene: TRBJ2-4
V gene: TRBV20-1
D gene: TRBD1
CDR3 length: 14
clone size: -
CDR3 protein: CSARDQGVGNIQYF
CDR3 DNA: TGCAGTGCTAGAGACCAGGGGGTCGGGAACATTCAGTACTTC

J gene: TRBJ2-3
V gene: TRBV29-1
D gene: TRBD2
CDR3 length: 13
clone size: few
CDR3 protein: CSVGGGTTDTQYF
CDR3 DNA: TGCAGCGTTGGCGGGGGGACCACAGATACGCAGTATTTT

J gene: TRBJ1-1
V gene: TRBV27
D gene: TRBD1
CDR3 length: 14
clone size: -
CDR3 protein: CASWGGQTNTEAFF
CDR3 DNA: TGTGCCAGTTGGGGGGGACAGACGAACACTGAAGCTTTCTTT

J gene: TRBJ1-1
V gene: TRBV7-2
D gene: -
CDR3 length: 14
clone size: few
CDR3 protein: CASSLMGRGTEAFF
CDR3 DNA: TGTGCCAGCAGCTTAATGGGACGTGGCACTGAAGCTTTCTTT

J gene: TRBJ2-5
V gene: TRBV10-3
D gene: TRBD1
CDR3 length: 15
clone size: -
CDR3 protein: CAISGPGTGQETQYF
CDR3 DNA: TGTGCCATCAGTGGCCCCGGGACAGGACAAGAGACCCAGTACTTC

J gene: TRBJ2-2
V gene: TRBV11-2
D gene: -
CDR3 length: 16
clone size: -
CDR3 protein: CASRHRARTNTGELFF
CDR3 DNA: TGTGCCAGCAGACACAGGGCTAGGACGAACACCGGGGAGCTGTTTTTT

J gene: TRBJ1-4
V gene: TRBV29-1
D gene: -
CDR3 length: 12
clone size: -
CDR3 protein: CSVGWGNEKLFF
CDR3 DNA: TGCAGCGTTGGGTGGGGAAATGAAAAACTGTTTTTT